The clone carrying this TCR beta chain was detected only once. PCR used 60 Vbeta primers and 13 Jbeta primers. TCRdb keeps only in-frame clones here, not all; method: immunoSEQ multiplex PCR. The table includes roughly 100,000 clones, more than 70% detected once. The source of the sample is a study of cytomegalovirus exposure and HLA in healthy donors. The CDR3 is 14 residues long. V lost 3 bases, J lost 11 bases, and 10 bases stayed unmatched. The germline gives CDR1 GTSNPN, CDR2 SVGIG (reference sequence). The J gene is TRBJ1-6, the V gene TRBV30, with TRBD1 identical over 7 bases. The sample comprised PBMCs. This sequence originates from a female donor in good health and CMV-seronegative. CDR3 DNA sequence: TGTGCCTGGAGCGGCGACAGGGTCGGTCCACCCCTCCACTTT. It is translated as CAWSGDRVGPPLHF.